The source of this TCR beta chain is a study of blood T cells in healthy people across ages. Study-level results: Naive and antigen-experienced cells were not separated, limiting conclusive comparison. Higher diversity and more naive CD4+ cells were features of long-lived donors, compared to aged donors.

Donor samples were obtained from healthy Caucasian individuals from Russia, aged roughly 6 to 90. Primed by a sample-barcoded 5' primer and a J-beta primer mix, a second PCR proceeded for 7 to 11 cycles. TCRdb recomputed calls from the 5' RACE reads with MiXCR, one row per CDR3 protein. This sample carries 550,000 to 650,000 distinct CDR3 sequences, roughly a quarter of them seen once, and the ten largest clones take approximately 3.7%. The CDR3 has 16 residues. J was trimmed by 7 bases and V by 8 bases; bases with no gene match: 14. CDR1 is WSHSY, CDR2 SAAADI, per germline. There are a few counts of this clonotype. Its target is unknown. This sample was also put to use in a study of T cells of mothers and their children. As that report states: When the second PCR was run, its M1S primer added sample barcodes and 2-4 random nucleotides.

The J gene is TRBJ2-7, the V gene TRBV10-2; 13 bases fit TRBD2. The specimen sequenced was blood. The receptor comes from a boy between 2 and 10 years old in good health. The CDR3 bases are TGCGCCAGCCGACAGCCCTGGACTAGCGGGAGTGGGGAGCAGTACTTC. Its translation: CASRQPWTSGSGEQYF.